What follows are 22 T cell receptor beta chains derived from one specimen sequenced in a study of OX40 agonist ivuxolimab in advanced cancers. This table comes from immunoSEQ multiplex PCR, and its TCRdb copy is limited to in-frame clones, with some not included. The sample has 70,000 to 95,000 clones, around 88% seen once; the top ten hold about 0.76%. Sequenced material: CD4+ or CD8+ T cells sorted from blood, taken in a trial of the OX40 agonist ivuxolimab. These receptors all come from an adult with an advanced solid tumor such as melanoma, head and neck, liver or kidney cancer.

The V call is TRBV5-6, the J call TRBJ1-4, with D uncertain. V lost 2 bases and J 0 bases, leaving 5 bases between the germline ends. Germline CDR1 is SGHDT and CDR2 is YYEEEE. This CDR3 has 14 amino acids. The CDR3 region has the DNA TGTGCCAGCAGCTTTTTCGCAACTAATGAAAAACTGTTTTTT. It codes for CASSFFATNEKLFF.

For this clone: Other DNA sequences in the same sample also yield this CDR3. V and J are TRBV19 and TRBJ1-5; maybe TRBD1 (5 bases). Germline CDR1 and CDR2: LNHDA and SQIVND (reference sequence). CDR3 length equals 14 residues. Trimming took off 2 bases at V and 0 bases at J, with 5 bases between the two ends. The CDR3 is CASSIRGSNQPQHF. CDR3 DNA: TGTGCCAGTAGTATAAGGGGTAGCAATCAGCCCCAGCATTTT. The entire variable domain, with the rest obtained from reference TRBV19 and TRBJ1-5, is as follows: DGGITQSPKYLFRKEGQNVTLSCEQNLNHDAMYWYRQDPGQGLRLIYYSQIVNDFQKGDIAEGYSVSREKKESFPLTVTSAQKNPTAFYLCASSIRGSNQPQHFGDGTRLSIL.

This sequence joins TRBV4-2 and TRBJ2-7; TRBD2 matches at 7 bases. CDR1 is LGHNA and CDR2 is YNFKEQ in the germline V gene. V shed 0 bases, J shed 2 bases, and the junction held 1 base outside the gene matches. The CDR3 totals 14 residues. CDR3 in amino acids: CASSQEGGPYEQYF. The CDR3 DNA sequence: TGTGCCAGCAGCCAAGAGGGAGGGCCCTACGAGCAGTACTTC.

The rearrangement uses TRBV25-1 and TRBJ1-3, with D possibly being TRBD1 (5 bases). The CDR3 sequence is 13 residues long. The V end was cut by 7 bases, the J end by 2 bases, with 9 bases between. Germline values: CDR1 MGHDK, CDR2 SYGVNS. The CDR3 loop is CASKEGAGNTIYF. The CDR3 DNA sequence: TGTGCCAGCAAGGAAGGGGCTGGAAACACCATATATTTT. Combining the CDR3 with reference TRBV25-1 and TRBJ1-3 gives the whole variable domain EADIYQTPRYLVIGTGKKITLECSQTMGHDKMYWYQQDPGMELHLIHYSYGVNSTEKGDLSSESTVSRIRTEHFPLTLESARPSHTSQYLCASKEGAGNTIYFGEGSWLTVV.

This clone was picked up one time. The chain combines TRBV10-3 with TRBJ2-7, with D uncertain. Germline CDR1 is ENHRY and CDR2 is SYGVKD. The ends were cut back, 7 bases at V and 2 bases at J, with 15 bases in the middle. The CDR3 spans 14 residues. CDR3 coding DNA: TGTGCCATCAAAGTCCGCGACTCGGCCTACGAGCAGTACTTC. Its translation: CAIKVRDSAYEQYF.

This chain links TRBV5-6 with TRBJ2-7; D is possibly TRBD1 or TRBD2 (5 bases each). The CDR3 has 15 amino acids. Trimming pared 0 bases from V and 1 base from J, leaving 11 bases between. CDR1 and CDR2 from the germline V gene are SGHDT and YYEEEE. The CDR3 reads CASSLAGRDSYEQYF. Written as DNA, the CDR3 is TGTGCCAGCAGCTTGGCGGGACGGGATTCCTACGAGCAGTACTTC.

The chain joins TRBV28 to TRBJ2-2; no reliable D call. The CDR3 spans 12 residues. CDR1 and CDR2 (germline): MDHEN, SYDVKM. Trimming shortened V by 5 bases and J by 1 base, and 2 bases separated the two germline ends. The CDR3 spells CASSLNTGELFF. The CDR3 DNA is TGTGCCAGCAGTCTGAACACCGGGGAGCTGTTTTTT.

The chain recombines TRBV18 with TRBJ2-6, with no clear D. This CDR3 region has 14 residues. V was clipped by 4 bases and J by 0 bases, with 4 bases between them. CDR1 is KGHSH and CDR2 is LQKENI in the germline V gene. CDR3 amino acids: CASSLSSGANVLTF. CDR3 nucleotide sequence: TGTGCCAGCTCACTGAGCTCTGGGGCCAACGTCCTGACTTTC.

This rearrangement joins TRBV18 to TRBJ2-5, with 12 nucleotides matching TRBD2. This CDR3 is built from 16 residues. Germline V gene sequence: CDR1 KGHSH, CDR2 LQKENI. Germline trimming cut 3 bases from V and 1 base from J; bases unmatched to any gene: 3. In nucleotides, the CDR3 is TGTGCCAGCTCACCCGGACTAGCGGGGTCCCAAGAGACCCAGTACTTC. This gives the protein CASSPGLAGSQETQYF.

The gene calls are TRBV7-3 and TRBJ2-3; a possible D gene is TRBD2 (5 bases). Trimming shortened V by 1 base and J by 0 bases, and 8 bases separated the two germline ends. CDR1 and CDR2 from the germline V gene are SGHTA and FQGTGA. The length of the CDR3 is 15 residues. For the CDR3, the DNA is TGTGCCAGCAGCTTAATCCCGGGAAGCACAGATACGCAGTATTTT. Translating it yields CASSLIPGSTDTQYF. The variable domain in full, completed from reference TRBV7-3 and TRBJ2-3, reads GAGVSQTPSNKVTEKGKYVELRCDPISGHTALYWYRQSLGQGPEFLIYFQGTGAADDSGLPNDRFFAVRPEGSVSTLKIQRTERGDSAVYLCASSLIPGSTDTQYFGPGTRLTVL.

V is TRBV2 and J is TRBJ1-5, with a tentative D call TRBD1 (5 bases). This CDR3 is 14 amino acids long. Germline V gives CDR1 SNHLY, CDR2 FYNNEI. Trimming left V 3 bases short and J 6 bases short, with 12 bases between. The CDR3 protein is CASSEVGGSQPQHF. The CDR3 DNA reads as TGTGCCAGCAGTGAGGTCGGGGGGAGTCAGCCCCAGCATTTT. Using reference TRBV2 and TRBJ1-5 for the parts outside the CDR3, the full variable domain is EPEVTQTPSHQVTQMGQEVILRCVPISNHLYFYWYRQILGQKVEFLVSFYNNEISEKSEIFDDQFSVERPDGSNFTLKIRSTKLEDSAMYFCASSEVGGSQPQHFGDGTRLSIL.

The chain employs TRBV18 and TRBJ1-6; 8 positions match TRBD1. Germline V lookup: CDR1 KGHSH, CDR2 LQKENI. This CDR3 is 16 amino acids long. Unmatched junction bases numbered 11, after V lost 3 bases and J lost 10 bases. The CDR3 loop reads CASSPYAGQGRSPLHF. As DNA, the CDR3 is TGTGCCAGCTCACCCTACGCAGGACAGGGTCGATCACCCCTCCACTTT.

The rearrangement joins TRBV7-9 to TRBJ2-7; TRBD1 matches 7 bases. The CDR3 contains 13 residues. The ends lost 5 bases at V and 2 bases at J; junction bases unmatched: 3. Germline CDR1 and CDR2: SEHNR and FQNEAQ (reference sequence). As DNA, the CDR3 is TGTGCCAGCAGCCGACAGGGAGCCTACGAGCAGTACTTC. Translating it yields CASSRQGAYEQYF. The variable domain in full, with the rest retrieved from reference TRBV7-9 and TRBJ2-7, is DTGVSQNPRHKITKRGQNVTFRCDPISEHNRLYWYRQTLGQGPEFLTYFQNEAQLEKSRLLSDRFSAERPKGSFSTLEIQRTEQGDSAMYLCASSRQGAYEQYFGPGTRLTVT.

The chain joins TRBV18 to TRBJ2-7, with 8 bases aligning to TRBD2. The V segment lost 2 bases and the J segment 4 bases; nucleotides outside the gene matches: 7. The V gene's germline CDR1 is KGHSH and CDR2 LQKENI. The CDR3 totals 15 residues. The CDR3, as DNA: TGTGCCAGCTCACCATCGGTCAGCGGGGGATACGAGCAGTACTTC. It yields the protein CASSPSVSGGYEQYF.

The table lists this clone with a count of one. The V and J genes are TRBV5-6 and TRBJ1-6; D uncertain. CDR1 is SGHDT, CDR2 YYEEEE, per germline. Trimming cost V 4 bases and J 4 bases, with 15 bases left between them. The CDR3 consists of 16 residues. The CDR3: CASSTPGRRYNSPLHF. CDR3 DNA: TGTGCCAGCAGCACCCCAGGTAGGCGTTATAATTCACCCCTCCACTTT.

V usage is TRBV10-3 and J usage is TRBJ2-1; possible D gene TRBD2, 6 bases. The germline CDR1 and CDR2 sequences are ENHRY and SYGVKD. The V end lost 9 bases, the J end lost 10 bases, and 19 bases lay between the germline ends. The length of the CDR3 is 13 residues. This CDR3 is CAIGDSSVIEQFF. The CDR3 nucleotides read TGTGCCATAGGGGACTCCTCGGTCATAGAGCAGTTCTTC.

This chain links TRBV12-5 with TRBJ2-1; no definite D call. Germline V gives CDR1 LGHNT, CDR2 FRNRAP. The V gene lost 3 bases and the J gene lost 5 bases, with 2 bases spanning the gap. This CDR3 region has 11 residues. CDR3 nucleotide sequence: TGTGCTAGTGGTTTTAACAATGAGCAGTTCTTC. This sequence encodes CASGFNNEQFF. Full variable domain (missing parts from reference TRBV12-5 and TRBJ2-1): DARVTQTPRHKVTEMGQEVTMRCQPILGHNTVFWYRQTMMQGLELLAYFRNRAPLDDSGMPKDRFSAEMPDATLATLKIQPSEPRDSAVYFCASGFNNEQFFGPGTRLTVL.

The V call is TRBV5-4, the J call TRBJ2-5; 9 nucleotides match TRBD2. The CDR3 length is 16 residues. With V trimmed by 4 bases and J by 5 bases, 12 bases remained unmatched. The V gene's germline CDR1 is SGHNT and CDR2 YYREEE (reference sequence). CDR3 sequence reads: CASSEGKRGEGETQYF. CDR3 sequence (DNA): TGTGCCAGCAGCGAAGGGAAGCGGGGGGAAGGGGAGACCCAGTACTTC.

The rearrangement links TRBV7-2 to TRBJ2-2; the match to TRBD2 covers 10 bases. The V segment lost 5 bases and the J segment 0 bases; nucleotides outside the gene matches: 3. The CDR3 covers 16 residues. CDR1 and CDR2 (germline): SGHTA, FQGNSA. The CDR3 sequence is CASSSTSGANTGELFF. The CDR3 DNA follows: TGTGCCAGCAGCAGCACTAGCGGGGCGAACACCGGGGAGCTGTTTTTT. The full variable domain, completed using reference TRBV7-2 and TRBJ2-2, is GAGVSQSPSNKVTEKGKDVELRCDPISGHTALYWYRQSLGQGLEFLIYFQGNSAPDKSGLPSDRFSAERTGGSVSTLTIQRTQQEDSAVYLCASSSTSGANTGELFFGEGSRLTVL.

The genes are TRBV11-3 and TRBJ2-3, with TRBD2 matching over 10 bases. CDR3 length: 15 amino acids. Germline V gene lookup returns CDR1 SGHNT and CDR2 YENEEA. The junction had 1 base not matched to a gene; V was cut back by 2 bases and J by 2 bases. The CDR3 reads CASSLTSGTTDTQYF. DNA of the CDR3: TGTGCCAGCAGCTTAACTAGCGGGACCACAGATACGCAGTATTTT.

This clone was found once. The genes are TRBV23-1 and TRBJ1-5; D might be TRBD1 (6 bases). TRBV23-1 is known as an ORF, though its function is uncertain. Trimming shortened V by 6 bases and J by 7 bases, and 22 bases separated the two germline ends. The CDR3 is made up of 16 amino acids. The CDR3 spells CASSHTLQGGEQPQHF. As DNA, the CDR3 is TGCGCCAGCAGCCACACACTACAGGGCGGGGAACAGCCCCAGCATTTT.

The chain recombines TRBV18 with TRBJ2-2; 7 nucleotides line up with TRBD1. The germline V gene has CDR1 KGHSH and CDR2 LQKENI. CDR3 length equals 16 residues. V lost 3 bases and J lost 4; bases outside the gene matches: 8. CDR3 nucleotide sequence: TGTGCCAGCTCACCCATTACGGACAGGTCCACCGGGGAGCTGTTTTTT. Its protein is CASSPITDRSTGELFF.